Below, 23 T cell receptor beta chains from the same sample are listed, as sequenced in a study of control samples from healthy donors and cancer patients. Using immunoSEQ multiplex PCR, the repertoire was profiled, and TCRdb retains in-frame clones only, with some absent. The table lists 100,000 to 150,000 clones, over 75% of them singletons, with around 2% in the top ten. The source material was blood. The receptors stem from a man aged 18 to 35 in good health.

CDR3 sequence reads: CASSLFGLVSPNTEAFF. CDR3 nucleotide sequence: TGTGCCAGCAGTTTGTTCGGGCTAGTGAGCCCGAACACTGAAGCTTTCTTT. The V call is TRBV27, the J call TRBJ1-1; no definite D call. V was clipped by 3 bases and J by 1 base, with 18 bases between them. CDR3 length: 17 residues. Germline CDR1 MNHEY, CDR2 SMNVEV (reference sequence).

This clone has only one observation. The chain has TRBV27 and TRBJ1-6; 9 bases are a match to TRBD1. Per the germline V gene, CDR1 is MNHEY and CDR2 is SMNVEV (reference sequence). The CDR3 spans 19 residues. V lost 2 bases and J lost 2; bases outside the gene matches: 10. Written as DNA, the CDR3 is TGTGCCAGCAGTTTAAGGTCAAGGACAGGGGCGGCCTATAATTCACCCCTCCACTTT. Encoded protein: CASSLRSRTGAAYNSPLHF.

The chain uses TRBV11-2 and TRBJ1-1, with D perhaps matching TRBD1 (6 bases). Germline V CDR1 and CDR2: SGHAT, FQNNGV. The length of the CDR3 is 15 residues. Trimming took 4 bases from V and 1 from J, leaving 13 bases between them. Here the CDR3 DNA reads TGTGCCAGCAGCTCACTGGGACAAAAGAACACTGAAGCTTTCTTT. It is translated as CASSSLGQKNTEAFF.

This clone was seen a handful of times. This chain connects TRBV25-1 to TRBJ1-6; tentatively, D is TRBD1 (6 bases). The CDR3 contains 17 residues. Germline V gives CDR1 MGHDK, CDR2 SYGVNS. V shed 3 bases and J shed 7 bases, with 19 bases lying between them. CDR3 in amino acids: CASSEGQGRGGNSPLHF. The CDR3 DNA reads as TGTGCCAGCAGTGAGGGGCAGGGCAGGGGCGGAAATTCACCCCTCCACTTT.

CDR3 residues: CASSQDRGGNQPQHF. The CDR3 DNA reads TGTGCCAGCAGCCAAGATCGGGGGGGGAATCAGCCCCAGCATTTT. The J gene is TRBJ1-5, the V gene TRBV3-1 (or the pseudogene TRBV3-2); D is possibly TRBD1 (5 bases). With 0 bases removed from V and 4 bases from J, the gap between germline ends came to 10 bases. CDR3 size: 15 residues. CDR1 is LGHDT and CDR2 is YNNKEL in the germline V gene (reference sequence).

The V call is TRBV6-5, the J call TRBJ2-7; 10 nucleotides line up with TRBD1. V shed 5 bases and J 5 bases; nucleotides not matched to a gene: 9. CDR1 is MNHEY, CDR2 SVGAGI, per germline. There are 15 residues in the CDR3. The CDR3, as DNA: TGTGCCAGCAGTACAACGACAGGGGGCGGAGACGAGCAGTACTTC. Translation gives CASSTTTGGGDEQYF.

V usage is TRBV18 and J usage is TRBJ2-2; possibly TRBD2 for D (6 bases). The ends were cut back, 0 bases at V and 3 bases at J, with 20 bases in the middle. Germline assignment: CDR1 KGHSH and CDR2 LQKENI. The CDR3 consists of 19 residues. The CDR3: CASSPPRGLGQVYTGELFF. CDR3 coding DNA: TGTGCCAGCTCACCACCGAGGGGACTGGGGCAGGTGTACACCGGGGAGCTGTTTTTT.

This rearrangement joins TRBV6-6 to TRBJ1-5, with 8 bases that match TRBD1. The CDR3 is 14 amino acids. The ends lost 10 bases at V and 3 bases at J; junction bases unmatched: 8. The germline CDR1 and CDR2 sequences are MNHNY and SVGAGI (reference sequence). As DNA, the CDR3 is TGTGCCACGAAGGACAGGGAAAACAATCAGCCCCAGCATTTT. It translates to CATKDRENNQPQHF.

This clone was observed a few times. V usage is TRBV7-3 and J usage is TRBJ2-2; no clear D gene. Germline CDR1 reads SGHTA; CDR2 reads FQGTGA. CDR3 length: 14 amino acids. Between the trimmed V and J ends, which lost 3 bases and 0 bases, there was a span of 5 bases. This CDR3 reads CASSFISNTGELFF. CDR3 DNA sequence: TGTGCCAGCAGCTTTATCTCGAACACCGGGGAGCTGTTTTTT.

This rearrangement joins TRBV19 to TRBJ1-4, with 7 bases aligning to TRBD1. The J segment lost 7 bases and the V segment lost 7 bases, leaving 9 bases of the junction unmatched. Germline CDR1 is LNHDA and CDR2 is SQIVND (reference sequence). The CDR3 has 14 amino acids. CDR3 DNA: TGTGCCAGTACCGAGGACAGGAAGAGTGAAAAACTGTTTTTT. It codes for CASTEDRKSEKLFF.

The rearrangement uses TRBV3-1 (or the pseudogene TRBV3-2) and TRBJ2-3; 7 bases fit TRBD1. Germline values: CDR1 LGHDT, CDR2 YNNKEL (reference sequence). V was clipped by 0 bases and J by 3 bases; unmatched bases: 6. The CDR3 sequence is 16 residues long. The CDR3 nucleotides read TGTGCCAGCAGCCAAGATGGGCAGGGGGTGACAGATACGCAGTATTTT. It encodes CASSQDGQGVTDTQYF.

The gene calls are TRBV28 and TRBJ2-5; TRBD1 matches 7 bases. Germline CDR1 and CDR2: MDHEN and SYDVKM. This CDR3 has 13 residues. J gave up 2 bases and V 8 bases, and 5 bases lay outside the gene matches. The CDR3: CASGRQGQETQYF. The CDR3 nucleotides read TGTGCCAGCGGACGACAGGGTCAAGAGACCCAGTACTTC. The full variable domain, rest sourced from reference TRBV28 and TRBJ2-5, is DVKVTQSSRYLVKRTGEKVFLECVQDMDHENMFWYRQDPGLGLRLIYFSYDVKMKEKGDIPEGYSVSREKKERFSLILESASTNQTSMYLCASGRQGQETQYFGPGTRLLVL.

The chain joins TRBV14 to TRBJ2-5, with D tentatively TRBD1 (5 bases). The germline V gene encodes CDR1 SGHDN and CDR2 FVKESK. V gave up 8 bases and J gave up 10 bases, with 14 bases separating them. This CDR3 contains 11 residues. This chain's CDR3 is CASSEGAIQYF. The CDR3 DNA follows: TGTGCCAGCTCAGAAGGGGCTATCCAGTACTTC.

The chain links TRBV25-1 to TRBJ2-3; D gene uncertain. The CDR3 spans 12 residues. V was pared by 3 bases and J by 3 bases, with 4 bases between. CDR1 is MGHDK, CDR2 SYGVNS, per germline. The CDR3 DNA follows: TGTGCCAGCAGTGATTTAACAGATACGCAGTATTTT. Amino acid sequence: CASSDLTDTQYF.

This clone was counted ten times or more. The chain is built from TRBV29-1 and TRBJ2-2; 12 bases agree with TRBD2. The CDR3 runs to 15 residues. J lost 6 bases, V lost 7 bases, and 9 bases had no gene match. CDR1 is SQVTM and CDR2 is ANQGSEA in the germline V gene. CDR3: CSGLAGGAPSGELFF. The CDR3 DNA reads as TGCAGCGGTCTAGCGGGGGGGGCACCCTCCGGGGAGCTGTTTTTT.

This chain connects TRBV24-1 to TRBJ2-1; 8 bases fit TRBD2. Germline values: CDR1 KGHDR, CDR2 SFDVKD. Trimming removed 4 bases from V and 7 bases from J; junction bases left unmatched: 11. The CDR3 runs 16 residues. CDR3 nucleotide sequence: TGTGCCACCAGTGACCGATCAGCGGGAGTAAGAAATGAGCAGTTCTTC. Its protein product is CATSDRSAGVRNEQFF.

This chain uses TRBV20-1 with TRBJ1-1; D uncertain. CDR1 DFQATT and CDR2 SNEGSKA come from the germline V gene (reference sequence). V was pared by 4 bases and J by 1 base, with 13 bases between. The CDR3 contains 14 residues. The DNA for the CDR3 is TGCAGTGCTACTGAGAGAATAAAGAACACTGAAGCTTTCTTT. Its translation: CSATERIKNTEAFF.

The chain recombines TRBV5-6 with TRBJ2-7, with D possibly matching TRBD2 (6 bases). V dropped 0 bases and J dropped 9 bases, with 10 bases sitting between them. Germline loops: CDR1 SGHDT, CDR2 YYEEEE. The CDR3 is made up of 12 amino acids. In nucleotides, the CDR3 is TGTGCCAGCAGCTTGGTGGCGGGATGGCAGTACTTC. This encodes CASSLVAGWQYF.

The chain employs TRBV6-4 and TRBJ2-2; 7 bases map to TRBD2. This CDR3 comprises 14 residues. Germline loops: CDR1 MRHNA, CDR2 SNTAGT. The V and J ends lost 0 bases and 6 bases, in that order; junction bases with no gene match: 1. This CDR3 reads CASSDSREPGELFF. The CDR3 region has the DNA TGTGCCAGCAGTGACTCGCGGGAGCCCGGGGAGCTGTTTTTT.

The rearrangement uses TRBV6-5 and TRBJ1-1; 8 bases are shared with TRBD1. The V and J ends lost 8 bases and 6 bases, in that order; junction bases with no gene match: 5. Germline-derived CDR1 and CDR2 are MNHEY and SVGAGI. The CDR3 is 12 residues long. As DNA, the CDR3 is TGTGCCAGCCCCTTGACAGGGGCTGAAGCTTTCTTT. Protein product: CASPLTGAEAFF.

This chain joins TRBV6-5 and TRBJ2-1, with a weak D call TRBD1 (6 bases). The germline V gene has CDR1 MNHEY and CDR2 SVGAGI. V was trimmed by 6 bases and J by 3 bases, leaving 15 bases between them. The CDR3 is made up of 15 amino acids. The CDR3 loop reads CASRPPGQHYNEQFF. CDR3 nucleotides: TGTGCCAGCAGGCCCCCGGGACAACACTACAATGAGCAGTTCTTC.

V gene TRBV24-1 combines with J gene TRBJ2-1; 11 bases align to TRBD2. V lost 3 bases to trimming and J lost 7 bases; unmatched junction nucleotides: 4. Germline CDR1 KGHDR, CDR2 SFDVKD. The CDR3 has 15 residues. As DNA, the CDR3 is TGTGCCACCAGTGATCCCGGGACTAGCGGTAATGAGCAGTTCTTC. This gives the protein CATSDPGTSGNEQFF.

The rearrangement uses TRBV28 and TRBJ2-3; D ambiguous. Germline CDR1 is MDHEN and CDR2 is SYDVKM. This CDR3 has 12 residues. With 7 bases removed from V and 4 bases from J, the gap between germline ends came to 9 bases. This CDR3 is CASKGPADTQYF. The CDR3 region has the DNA TGTGCCAGCAAAGGTCCAGCAGATACGCAGTATTTT.